This T cell receptor (beta chain) was captured in a study of blood T cells in healthy people across ages. Sample-barcoded 5' priming and a J-beta primer mix drove a second PCR of 7 to 11 cycles. From the 5' RACE reads, TCRdb called clonotypes with MiXCR, one entry per CDR3 protein. The sample yields roughly 550,000 distinct CDR3 sequences, about 24% seen once. Looked up from germline, CDR1 is SEHNR and CDR2 is FQNEAQ (reference sequence). The junction had 7 bases not matched to a gene; V was cut back by 4 bases and J by 6 bases. CDR3 size: 14 residues. The data were also submitted as part of a second study, on T cells of mothers and their children. This second study notes: Mothers gave over 8 million TCR beta CDR3 reads each, and children several million each.

The TCR originated in a boy aged 5-17 years in good health. The rearrangement links TRBV7-9 to TRBJ1-2; TRBD1 matches 8 bases. The specimen was blood. The chain's CDR3 is CASSSTGTGNGYTF. The CDR3 nucleotides are TGTGCCAGCAGCTCGACCGGGACAGGAAATGGCTACACCTTC.